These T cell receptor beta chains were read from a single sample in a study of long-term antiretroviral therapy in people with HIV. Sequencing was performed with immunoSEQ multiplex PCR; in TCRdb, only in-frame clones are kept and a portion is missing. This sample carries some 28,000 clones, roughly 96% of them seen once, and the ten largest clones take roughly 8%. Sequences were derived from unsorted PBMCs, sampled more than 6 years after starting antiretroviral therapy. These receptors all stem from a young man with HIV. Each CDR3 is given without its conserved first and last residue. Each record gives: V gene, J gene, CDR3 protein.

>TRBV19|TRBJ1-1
ASSLQVDTEAF
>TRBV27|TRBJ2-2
ASSLLNTGELF
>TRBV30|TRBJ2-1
AWIKGNEQF
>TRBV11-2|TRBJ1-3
ASSSIQGSGNTIY
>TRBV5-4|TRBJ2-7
ASSLGTGPLEQY
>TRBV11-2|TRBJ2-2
ASSLAGTGELF
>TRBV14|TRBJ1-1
ASKTGEEAF
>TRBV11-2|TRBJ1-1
ASSPATGAPEAF
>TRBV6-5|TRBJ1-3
ASRNTYVGNTIY
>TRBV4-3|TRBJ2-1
ASSQGTSGSYNEQF
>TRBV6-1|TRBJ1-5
ASSVMRQGLGNQPQH
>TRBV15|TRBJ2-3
ATSRGDTQY
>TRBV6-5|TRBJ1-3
ASSLGTGNTIY
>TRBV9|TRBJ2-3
ASSETPTDTQY